There are a few counts of the clone carrying this TCR beta chain. Antigen unknown. This sample was included in a study of response to subunit inactivated influenza vaccine. Study outcomes and limitations: It was suggested by the authors that few new T cells are recruited by each seasonal influenza vaccination.

TCRdb re-called the RT-PCR reads with MiXCR, one entry per CDR3 protein. The sample yields approximately 700,000 distinct CDR3 sequences, more than 11% seen once. V trimming: 1 base; J trimming: 5 bases; junction bases outside the gene matches: 9. Looked up from germline, CDR1 is SGHTA and CDR2 is FQGTGA. The CDR3 is made up of 16 amino acids. The receptor was isolated from a man aged 50-60 years who received an inactivated influenza vaccine. The genes are TRBV7-3 and TRBJ2-7, with 9 nucleotides matching TRBD2. The sample consisted of PBMCs from blood, taken 14 days before vaccination. CDR3 DNA sequence: TGTGCCAGCAGCTTAAAACAACTAGCGGGTAGCAACGAGCAGTACTTC. Encoded protein: CASSLKQLAGSNEQYF.